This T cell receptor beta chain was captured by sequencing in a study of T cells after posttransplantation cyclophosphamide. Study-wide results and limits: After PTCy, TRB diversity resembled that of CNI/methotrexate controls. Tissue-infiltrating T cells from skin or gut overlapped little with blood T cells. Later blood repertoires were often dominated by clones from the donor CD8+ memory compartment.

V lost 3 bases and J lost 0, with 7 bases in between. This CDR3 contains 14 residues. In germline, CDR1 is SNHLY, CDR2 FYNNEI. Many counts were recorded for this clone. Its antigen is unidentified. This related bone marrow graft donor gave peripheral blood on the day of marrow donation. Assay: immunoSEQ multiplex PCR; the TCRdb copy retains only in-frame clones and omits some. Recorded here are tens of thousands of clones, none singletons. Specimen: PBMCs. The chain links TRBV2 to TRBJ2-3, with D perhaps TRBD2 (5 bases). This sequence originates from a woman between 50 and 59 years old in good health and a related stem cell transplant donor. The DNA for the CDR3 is TGTGCCAGCAGTGACAGGACTAGCACAGATACGCAGTATTTT. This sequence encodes CASSDRTSTDTQYF.